The clone carrying this T cell receptor beta chain was observed a few times. Its specificity is not known. The data are from a study of naive and memory T cell subsets. Findings of the study overall: Over 90% of naive TCR sequences appeared only once, unlike memory subsets. Especially in CD8 cells, naive repertoires contained a few larger clonotypes, possibly CD45RA-re-expressing memory cells. Gini index rose across naive, CM, EM and EMRA in CD4 and CD8.

An equimolar mix of two oligonucleotides served as the beta constant-region primer for TRBC1 and TRBC2. The ligated cDNA underwent four PCR rounds using SP2 and nested alpha and beta constant-region primers. TCRdb ran MiXCR on the UMI-ligation and nested PCR reads and lists one entry per CDR3 protein. The sample has around 83,000 distinct CDR3 sequences; about 11% are singletons. The V and J ends lost 2 bases and 2 bases respectively, with 9 bases between them. The CDR3 spans 14 residues. Germline CDR1 and CDR2: SGHKS and YYEKEE (reference sequence). CMV status came from CD4+ T cell IFNgamma after overnight CMV lysate stimulation of fresh PBMCs. Four subsets defined by CD45RA and CD27 were sorted after CD3, CD4, CD8 and live/dead staining.

The receptor was derived from a human donor in good health. J is TRBJ2-3 and V is TRBV5-5; D may be TRBD1 (6 bases). Sequencing was carried out using naive CD4+ T cells from blood. The CDR3 sequence is CASSLQGHTDTQYF. Written as DNA, the CDR3 is TGTGCCAGCAGCTTACAGGGACACACAGATACGCAGTATTTT.